These 32 T cell receptor beta chains originate from one sample sequenced in a study of OX40 agonist ivuxolimab in advanced cancers. Profiling relied on immunoSEQ multiplex PCR, and the TCRdb table lists in-frame clones only, not all of them. The data contain about 59,000 clones, 83% of them singletons. The sample in question was CD4+ or CD8+ T cells sorted from blood, obtained in a trial of the OX40 agonist ivuxolimab. These receptors came from an adult with an advanced solid tumor such as melanoma, head and neck, liver or kidney cancer.

V is TRBV5-1 and J is TRBJ1-3, with 7 bases that match TRBD1. The germline V gene encodes CDR1 SGHRS and CDR2 YFSETQ. With V trimmed by 3 bases and J by 0 bases, 3 bases remained unmatched. The CDR3 runs 15 residues. The CDR3 DNA follows: TGCGCCAGCAGCTCCGGGACAGTCTCTGGAAACACCATATATTTT. This sequence encodes CASSSGTVSGNTIYF.

Concerning this clone: This sample also contains other DNA sequences that code for the same CDR3. J is TRBJ2-2 and V is TRBV18; D gene uncertain. The length of the CDR3 is 13 residues. The ends were cut back, 3 bases at V and 6 bases at J, with 8 bases in the middle. CDR1 and CDR2 from the germline V gene are KGHSH and LQKENI. The CDR3 is CASSPLGAGELFF. DNA of the CDR3: TGTGCCAGCTCACCCCTTGGAGCCGGGGAGCTGTTTTTT.

The rearrangement joins TRBV6-5 to TRBJ2-1; 12 nucleotides match TRBD1. CDR1 and CDR2 (germline): MNHEY, SVGAGI. The CDR3 is 13 amino acids. The J segment lost 9 bases and the V segment lost 6 bases, leaving 3 bases of the junction unmatched. CDR3 amino acids: CASSRDRGREQFF. CDR3 DNA sequence: TGTGCCAGCAGCCGGGACAGGGGGCGTGAGCAGTTCTTC.

This clone was seen a single time. The gene calls are TRBV7-9 and TRBJ2-7, with D perhaps assigned TRBD1 or TRBD2 (6 bases each). CDR1 is SEHNR and CDR2 is FQNEAQ in the germline V gene (reference sequence). The CDR3 is 13 residues long. V dropped 1 base and J dropped 7 bases, with 11 bases sitting between them. CDR3 region: CASSLGGGIEQYF. In DNA form, the CDR3 reads TGTGCCAGCAGCTTAGGAGGGGGGATTGAGCAGTACTTC.

The rearrangement links TRBV7-2 to TRBJ2-7; tentative D call: TRBD2 (6 bases). This CDR3 is built from 14 residues. Trimming left V 2 bases short and J 7 bases short, with 15 bases between. Germline assignment: CDR1 SGHTA and CDR2 FQGNSA. DNA for the CDR3: TGTGCCAGCAGCTTACCGGGCGCGGCGGGGGAGCAGTACTTC. It encodes CASSLPGAAGEQYF.

This chain uses TRBV19 with TRBJ2-5, with D possibly TRBD2 on 5 matching bases. Germline CDR1 LNHDA, CDR2 SQIVND (reference sequence). The length of the CDR3 is 13 residues. Trimming cost V 2 bases and J 5 bases, with 9 bases left between them. The CDR3 DNA is TGTGCCAGTAGTATATCCAGAGGGGAGACCCAGTACTTC. Amino acids: CASSISRGETQYF.

V gene TRBV11-2 combines with J gene TRBJ2-6, with a tentative D call TRBD1 (7 bases). CDR3 length: 17 amino acids. V was cut by 5 bases and J by 2 bases, with 16 bases left in between. Germline V gene lookup returns CDR1 SGHAT and CDR2 FQNNGV. The CDR3 DNA reads TGTGCCAGCAGCCAACAGGGGAGGTTAGCTGGGGCCAACGTCCTGACTTTC. It yields the protein CASSQQGRLAGANVLTF. Full variable domain (outside the CDR3, taken from reference TRBV11-2 and TRBJ2-6): EAGVAQSPRYKIIEKRQSVAFWCNPISGHATLYWYQQILGQGPKLLIQFQNNGVVDDSQLPKDRFSAERLKGVDSTLKIQPAKLEDSAVYLCASSQQGRLAGANVLTFGAGSRLTVL.

J is TRBJ2-1 and V is TRBV19; 12 bases match TRBD2. CDR1 LNHDA and CDR2 SQIVND come from the germline V gene (reference sequence). J gave up 4 bases and V 1 base, and 8 bases lay outside the gene matches. This CDR3 is 18 amino acids long. CDR3: CASSIGLPGLAGYNEQFF. The DNA of the CDR3 is TGTGCCAGTAGTATAGGACTACCGGGACTAGCGGGTTACAATGAGCAGTTCTTC.

The chain employs TRBV18 and TRBJ2-3, with unresolved D. The CDR3 has 15 residues. V lost 2 bases and J lost 0, with 9 bases in between. Germline V gives CDR1 KGHSH, CDR2 LQKENI. CDR3 amino acids: CASSPTADSTDTQYF. The CDR3 DNA reads TGTGCCAGCTCACCAACGGCAGATAGCACAGATACGCAGTATTTT.

This sequence joins TRBV10-3 and TRBJ2-2, with 7 positions matching TRBD1. The length of the CDR3 is 12 residues. CDR1 ENHRY and CDR2 SYGVKD come from the germline V gene. In nucleotides, the CDR3 is TGTGCTACAGGGGCGGGCACCGGGGAGCTGTTTTTT. Its protein product is CATGAGTGELFF.

The rearrangement joins TRBV2 to TRBJ2-5, with D perhaps assigned TRBD1 or TRBD2 (5 bases each). CDR1 SNHLY and CDR2 FYNNEI come from the germline V gene. V lost 6 bases and J 3 bases, leaving 14 bases between the germline ends. This CDR3 is built from 14 residues. The CDR3 reads CASRLGPKKETQYF. CDR3 in DNA: TGTGCCAGCAGGCTGGGACCGAAGAAAGAGACCCAGTACTTC. Full variable domain (outside the CDR3, taken from reference TRBV2 and TRBJ2-5): EPEVTQTPSHQVTQMGQEVILRCVPISNHLYFYWYRQILGQKVEFLVSFYNNEISEKSEIFDDQFSVERPDGSNFTLKIRSTKLEDSAMYFCASRLGPKKETQYFGPGTRLLVL.

The chain combines TRBV2 with TRBJ2-5; TRBD1 agrees at 9 bases. CDR3 length: 12 amino acids. CDR1 SNHLY and CDR2 FYNNEI come from the germline V gene. Germline trimming cut 10 bases from V and 2 bases from J; bases unmatched to any gene: 2. This CDR3 reads CATGTGQETQYF. Here the CDR3 DNA reads TGTGCCACCGGGACAGGGCAAGAGACCCAGTACTTC.

The chain recombines TRBV15 with TRBJ2-7, with D perhaps matching TRBD1 (6 bases). The V and J ends lost 3 bases and 0 bases respectively, with 9 bases between them. The CDR3 has 14 amino acids. Germline CDR1 reads LNHNV; CDR2 reads YYDKDF (reference sequence). The CDR3 spells CATSRGDTSYEQYF. In nucleotides, the CDR3 is TGTGCCACCAGCAGGGGGGACACCTCCTACGAGCAGTACTTC.

The genes are TRBV5-1 and TRBJ2-5; a weak D match, TRBD2 (5 bases). This CDR3 is 13 amino acids long. Trimming removed 4 bases at V and 2 bases at J, with 9 bases between. From germline, CDR1 is SGHRS and CDR2 YFSETQ. In DNA, the CDR3 is TGCGCCAGCAGCCCATCGGGGCAAGAGACCCAGTACTTC. It is translated as CASSPSGQETQYF.

A remark on this clone: Other DNA sequences in this sample translate to the same CDR3. V and J are TRBV5-4 and TRBJ2-2; D not resolved. V was pared by 2 bases and J by 1 base, with 6 bases between. The CDR3 loop spans 14 amino acids. Germline V gene sequence: CDR1 SGHNT, CDR2 YYREEE (reference sequence). This CDR3 reads CASSLGGNTGELFF. The CDR3 region has the DNA TGTGCCAGCAGCTTAGGCGGGAACACCGGGGAGCTGTTTTTT.

This chain connects TRBV11-2 to TRBJ2-7; D may be TRBD1 (6 bases). Germline V CDR1 and CDR2: SGHAT, FQNNGV. The CDR3 spans 14 residues. Trimming removed 1 base at V and 4 bases at J, with 11 bases between. CDR3 sequence reads: CASSLAGVRYEQYF. CDR3 nucleotide sequence: TGTGCCAGCAGCTTAGCAGGGGTCAGGTACGAGCAGTACTTC.

In its sample, this clone was seen a few times. V usage is TRBV5-4 and J usage is TRBJ1-1, with a tentative D call TRBD1 (5 bases). CDR1 is SGHNT and CDR2 is YYREEE in the germline V gene (reference sequence). The CDR3 is 14 amino acids. V shed 4 bases and J shed 3 bases, with 13 bases lying between them. The CDR3 loop reads CASSRGVSDTEAFF. The DNA for the CDR3 is TGTGCCAGCAGCCGAGGGGTGTCGGACACTGAAGCTTTCTTT.

J is TRBJ2-5 and V is TRBV7-2; maybe TRBD2 (7 bases). This CDR3 contains 14 residues. Germline-derived CDR1 and CDR2 are SGHTA and FQGNSA. Trimming took 5 bases from V and 2 from J, leaving 12 bases between them. DNA for the CDR3: TGTGCCAGCAGCCGGGGGGCAGCTCAAGAGACCCAGTACTTC. It is translated as CASSRGAAQETQYF.

The V and J genes are TRBV7-2 and TRBJ1-2; weak D call: TRBD1 (5 bases). The germline V gene encodes CDR1 SGHTA and CDR2 FQGNSA. Trimming took off 5 bases at V and 6 bases at J, with 7 bases between the two ends. The CDR3 has 11 residues. CDR3 amino acids: CASSPRDGYTF. CDR3 sequence (DNA): TGTGCCAGCAGCCCCAGGGATGGCTACACCTTC. Complete variable domain (other parts from reference TRBV7-2 and TRBJ1-2): GAGVSQSPSNKVTEKGKDVELRCDPISGHTALYWYRQSLGQGLEFLIYFQGNSAPDKSGLPSDRFSAERTGGSVSTLTIQRTQQEDSAVYLCASSPRDGYTFGSGTRLTVV.

This clone was detected only a few times. The chain links TRBV6-4 to TRBJ1-4; 10 bases map to TRBD1. The ends lost 9 bases at V and 0 bases at J; junction bases unmatched: 7. CDR1 is MRHNA and CDR2 is SNTAGT in the germline V gene. The CDR3 loop spans 16 amino acids. The CDR3 DNA follows: TGTGCCAGTGGGGACAGGGGATCTGCAACTAATGAAAAACTGTTTTTT. As protein: CASGDRGSATNEKLFF.

The chain joins TRBV5-6 to TRBJ2-3, with 7 bases lining up with TRBD1. This CDR3 region has 13 residues. CDR1 and CDR2 from the germline V gene are SGHDT and YYEEEE. The V segment lost 4 bases and the J segment 6 bases; nucleotides outside the gene matches: 5. The CDR3 region is CASSPTGVDTQYF. DNA of the CDR3: TGTGCCAGCAGCCCAACAGGGGTGGATACGCAGTATTTT.

The rearrangement joins TRBV19 to TRBJ2-7; 11 bases agree with TRBD2. Looked up from germline, CDR1 is LNHDA and CDR2 is SQIVND (reference sequence). J lost 1 base, V lost 5 bases, and 13 bases had no gene match. The CDR3 contains 18 residues. For the CDR3, the DNA is TGTGCCAGTAGTGTCTCCGGGACTAGCGGAGTGGTATCCTACGAGCAGTACTTC. The encoded protein is CASSVSGTSGVVSYEQYF.

The chain is built from TRBV5-1 and TRBJ1-6; tentative D call: TRBD1 (6 bases). Trimming cost V 0 bases and J 10 bases, with 14 bases left between them. This CDR3 spans 15 amino acids. Per germline, CDR1 SGHRS and CDR2 YFSETQ. CDR3 sequence reads: CASSLEGGAGSPLHF. The DNA of the CDR3 is TGCGCCAGCAGCTTGGAAGGGGGGGCAGGCTCACCCCTCCACTTT.

This chain connects TRBV9 to TRBJ1-1; 9 nucleotides match TRBD1. CDR1 and CDR2 from the germline V gene are SGDLS and YYNGEE. Losses at the gene ends were 4 bases for V and 6 bases for J; bases not matched to a gene: 10. CDR3 length equals 15 residues. The CDR3 region has the DNA TGTGCCAGCAGCTTCGCCGGGACAGGGACGTCTGAAGCTTTCTTT. Encoded protein: CASSFAGTGTSEAFF.

The chain recombines TRBV5-6 with TRBJ2-7; possibly TRBD1 for D (6 bases). Trimming cost V 1 base and J 4 bases, with 6 bases left between them. The CDR3 covers 12 residues. Germline CDR1 reads SGHDT; CDR2 reads YYEEEE. CDR3 loop: CASSLRGYEQYF. CDR3 sequence (DNA): TGTGCCAGCAGCTTGAGGGGGTACGAGCAGTACTTC.

DNA of the CDR3: TGTGCCAGCAGCCACACTAGCGAGGTCACCTACGAGCAGTACTTC. Protein sequence: CASSHTSEVTYEQYF. The chain joins TRBV5-6 to TRBJ2-7; TRBD2 aligns across 7 bases. The V segment lost 4 bases and the J segment 2 bases; nucleotides outside the gene matches: 9. CDR1 SGHDT and CDR2 YYEEEE come from the germline V gene. The CDR3 consists of 15 residues.

The chain uses TRBV18 and TRBJ1-5, with TRBD1 matching over 9 bases. The CDR3 has 16 residues. Trimming at V came to 3 bases and at J to 7 bases, leaving 10 bases not matched to a gene. Germline CDR1 and CDR2: KGHSH and LQKENI. The CDR3: CASSPALTGGEQPQHF. The CDR3 DNA follows: TGTGCCAGCTCACCCGCACTCACAGGGGGCGAACAGCCCCAGCATTTT.

V and J are TRBV2 and TRBJ2-3, with D perhaps given as TRBD1 or TRBD2 (6 bases each). The CDR3 spans 15 residues. Trimming took 10 bases from V and 0 from J, leaving 17 bases between them. Germline values: CDR1 SNHLY, CDR2 FYNNEI. DNA of the CDR3: TGTGCCACCGCCCGAGGGGGGACTAGCACAGATACGCAGTATTTT. Protein product: CATARGGTSTDTQYF.

A single count supports this clone. The genes are TRBV7-9 and TRBJ2-3, with TRBD2 matching over 10 bases. This CDR3 has 15 residues. Unmatched junction bases numbered 2, after V lost 1 base and J lost 4 bases. CDR1 and CDR2 from the germline V gene are SEHNR and FQNEAQ (reference sequence). DNA for the CDR3: TGTGCCAGCAGCTTAGTAGCGGGAGGTGCAGATACGCAGTATTTT. This codes for CASSLVAGGADTQYF. Using reference TRBV7-9 and TRBJ2-3 for the parts outside the CDR3, the full variable domain is DTGVSQNPRHKITKRGQNVTFRCDPISEHNRLYWYRQTLGQGPEFLTYFQNEAQLEKSRLLSDRFSAERPKGSFSTLEIQRTEQGDSAMYLCASSLVAGGADTQYFGPGTRLTVL.

The V gene is TRBV9, the J gene TRBJ2-7, with 9 bases lining up with TRBD2. CDR1 and CDR2 (germline): SGDLS, YYNGEE. The CDR3 extends over 15 amino acids. V lost 0 bases and J lost 3; bases outside the gene matches: 4. The CDR3 here is CASSVGSSGVYEQYF. CDR3 in DNA: TGTGCCAGCAGCGTAGGGTCTAGCGGGGTCTACGAGCAGTACTTC.

The chain carries TRBV5-1 and TRBJ2-5; D is uncertain. Trimming removed 0 bases from V and 4 bases from J, with 7 bases in between. The germline V gene has CDR1 SGHRS and CDR2 YFSETQ. The CDR3 runs to 13 residues. The CDR3 sequence: CASSLGLGETQYF. The CDR3 coding sequence is TGCGCCAGCAGCTTGGGGCTTGGAGAGACCCAGTACTTC.

The CDR3 is CASSGGQPVYGYTF. The CDR3 DNA reads TGTGCCAGCAGTGGGGGACAGCCCGTTTATGGCTACACCTTC. The V gene is TRBV2, the J gene TRBJ1-2, with TRBD1 matching 7 bases. This CDR3 has 14 residues. The germline V gene encodes CDR1 SNHLY and CDR2 FYNNEI. The trim removed 4 bases at V and 5 bases at J, leaving 7 bases unmatched.